This T cell receptor beta chain is from a study of T cell repertoires in cytomegalovirus infection. About the study: Public TCR beta signatures indicated both CMV infection and matching HLA type. General study findings and limits: Accumulated public TCR beta family frequency recognized individuals carrying CMV together with the relevant HLA. Predominance within the ex vivo response was attributable to HLA-C-restricted CMV-specific TCR beta clonotypes.

TCRdb passed the reads through MiXCR, listing each CDR3 protein once. The sample holds a few hundred thousand distinct CDR3 sequences, more than 8% seen once. V was shortened by 1 base and J by 7 bases, with 5 bases between the two germline ends. The germline CDR1 and CDR2 sequences are SGHTA and FQGNSA. The CDR3 sequence is 12 residues long. As to this clonotype: Its specificity is not known.

The TCR originated in a human donor in good health (CMV status not recorded). Some clones in this sample may be carry-over from other donors' samples. The chain combines TRBV7-2 with TRBJ1-5; D not resolved. The specimen was PBMCs. The DNA of the CDR3 is TGTGCCAGCAGCTTAGGGTGGCAGCCCCAGCATTTT. It is translated as CASSLGWQPQHF.